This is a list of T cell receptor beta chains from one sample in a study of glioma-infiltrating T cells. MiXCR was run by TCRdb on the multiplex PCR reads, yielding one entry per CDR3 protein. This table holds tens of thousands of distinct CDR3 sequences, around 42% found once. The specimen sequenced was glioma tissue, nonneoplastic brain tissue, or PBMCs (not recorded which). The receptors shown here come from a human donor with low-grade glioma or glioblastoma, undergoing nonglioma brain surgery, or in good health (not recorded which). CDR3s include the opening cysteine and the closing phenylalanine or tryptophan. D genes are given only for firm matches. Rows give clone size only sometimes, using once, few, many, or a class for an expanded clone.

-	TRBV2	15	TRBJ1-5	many	CASTLSDNSNQPQHF	TGTGCCAGCACCTTGTCGGACAATAGCAATCAGCCCCAGCATTTT
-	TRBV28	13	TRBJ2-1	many	CASSLVVPNEQFF	TGTGCCAGCAGTTTAGTGGTCCCCAATGAGCAGTTCTTC
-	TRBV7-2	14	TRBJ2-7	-	CASSLVRQGHEQYF	TGTGCCAGCAGCTTAGTCCGGCAGGGCCACGAGCAGTACTTC
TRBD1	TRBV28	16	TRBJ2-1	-	CASSLWDPDRAGEQFF	TGTGCCAGCAGTTTATGGGACCCCGACAGGGCTGGTGAGCAGTTCTTC
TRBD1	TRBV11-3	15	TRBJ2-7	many	CASSRTGDLSYEQYF	TGTGCCAGCAGCAGGACAGGGGACCTTTCCTACGAGCAGTACTTC
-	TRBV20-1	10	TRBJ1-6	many	CSARHSPLHF	TGCAGTGCTAGGCATTCACCCCTCCACTTT
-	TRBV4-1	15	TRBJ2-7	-	CASRQDTEGSYEQYF	TGCGCCAGCAGACAAGATACGGAGGGTTCCTACGAGCAGTACTTC
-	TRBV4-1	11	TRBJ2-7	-	CASGSGGEQYF	TGTGCCAGCGGTTCCGGTGGCGAGCAGTACTTC
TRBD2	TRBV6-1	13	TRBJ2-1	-	CASRQREMDEQFF	TGTGCCAGCAGACAGCGGGAGATGGACGAGCAGTTCTTC
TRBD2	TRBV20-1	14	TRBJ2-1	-	CSASGTRLKNEQLF	TGCAGCGCTTCCGGGACTAGATTAAAGAATGAGCAGCTCTTC
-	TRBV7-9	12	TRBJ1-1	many	CASSLGRAEAFF	TGTGCCAGCAGCTTAGGGCGAGCTGAAGCTTTCTTT
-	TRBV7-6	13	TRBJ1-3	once	CASSPGMGNTIHF	TGTGCCAGCAGCCCGGGCATGGGAAACACCATACATTTT
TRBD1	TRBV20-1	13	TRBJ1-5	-	CSAKVDRGQPQHF	TGCAGTGCTAAAGTCGACAGGGGTCAGCCCCAGCATTTT
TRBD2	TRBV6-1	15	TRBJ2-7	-	CASSVAGSGSYEQYF	TGTGCCAGCAGTGTAGCGGGATCGGGCTCCTACGAGCAGTACTTC
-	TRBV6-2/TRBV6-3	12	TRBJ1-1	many	CASSSGGTEAFF	TGTGCCAGCAGCTCTGGTGGCACTGAAGCTTTCTTT
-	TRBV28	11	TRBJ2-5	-	CASSVKETQYF	TGTGCCAGCAGCGTCAAAGAGACCCAGTACTTC
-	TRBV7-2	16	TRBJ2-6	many	CASSLALNSGANVLTF	TGTGCCAGCAGCTTAGCGCTCAACTCTGGGGCCAACGTCCTGACTTTC
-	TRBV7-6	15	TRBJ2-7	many	CASSLAWSGGSEQYF	TGTGCCAGCAGCTTAGCGTGGTCAGGAGGGAGCGAGCAGTACTTC
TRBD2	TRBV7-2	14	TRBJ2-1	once	CASSPLAGANEQFF	TGTGCCAGCAGCCCCCTAGCGGGAGCCAATGAGCAGTTCTTC
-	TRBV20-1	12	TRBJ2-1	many	CSAQKTYNEQFF	TGCAGTGCTCAGAAAACCTACAATGAGCAGTTCTTC
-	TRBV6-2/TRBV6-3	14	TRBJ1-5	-	CASSAEQSNPPQHF	TGTGCCAGCAGTGCAGAACAGAGCAATCCGCCCCAGCATTTT
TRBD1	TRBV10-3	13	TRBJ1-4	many	CAIKGATNEKLFF	TGTGCCATCAAGGGGGCTACTAATGAAAAACTGTTTTTT
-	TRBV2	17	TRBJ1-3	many	CASSEIRTLSSGNTIYF	TGTGCCAGCAGTGAAATCCGGACGCTGAGCTCTGGAAACACCATATATTTT
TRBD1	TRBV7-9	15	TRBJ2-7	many	CASSLVSGGAYEQYF	TGTGCCAGCAGCTTAGTCTCAGGGGGCGCCTACGAGCAGTACTTC
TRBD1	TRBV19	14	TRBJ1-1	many	CASSPGTANTEAFF	TGTGCCAGTAGCCCCGGGACAGCGAACACTGAAGCTTTCTTT
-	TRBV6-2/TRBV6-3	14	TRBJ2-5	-	CASSSGDFQETQYF	TGTGCCAGCAGTAGTGGGGACTTCCAAGAGACCCAGTACTTC
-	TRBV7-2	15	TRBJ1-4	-	CASSLTGGPKEKLFF	TGTGCCAGCAGCTTAACAGGTGGCCCCAAGGAAAAACTGTTTTTT
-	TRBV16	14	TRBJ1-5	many	CASSQGTRNQPQHF	TGTGCCAGCAGCCAAGGGACAAGAAATCAGCCCCAGCATTTT
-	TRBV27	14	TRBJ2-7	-	CASSFGRLHYEQYF	TGTGCCAGCAGTTTCGGAAGGCTCCACTACGAGCAGTACTTC
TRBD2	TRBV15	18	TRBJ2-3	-	CATSRDTLAGMRTDTQYF	TGTGCCACCAGCAGAGATACCCTAGCGGGAATGCGCACAGATACGCAGTATTTT
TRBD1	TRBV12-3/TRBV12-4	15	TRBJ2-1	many	CASIEGQDSYNEQFF	TGTGCCAGCATCGAGGGACAGGACTCCTACAATGAGCAGTTCTTC
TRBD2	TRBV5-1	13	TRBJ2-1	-	CASRLAGVGEQFF	TGCGCCAGCAGGCTAGCGGGAGTTGGGGAGCAGTTCTTC
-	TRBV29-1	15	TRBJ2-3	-	CSVEDQGHYTDTQYF	TGCAGCGTTGAAGACCAAGGGCACTACACAGATACACAGTATTTT
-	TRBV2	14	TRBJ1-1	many	CASSLGGSGTEAFF	TGTGCCAGCAGTCTCGGGGGTAGCGGCACTGAAGCTTTCTTT
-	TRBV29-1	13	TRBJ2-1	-	CSVEGPGYNEQFF	TGCAGCGTTGAGGGGCCCGGATACAATGAGCAGTTCTTC
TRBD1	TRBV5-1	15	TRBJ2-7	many	CASSSRTGVAYEQYF	TGCGCCAGCAGCAGTAGGACAGGGGTGGCCTACGAGCAGTACTTC
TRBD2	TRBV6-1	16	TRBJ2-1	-	CASSYGPGGSTDTQFF	TGTGCCAGCAGTTATGGGCCGGGAGGTAGCACAGATACGCAGTTCTTC
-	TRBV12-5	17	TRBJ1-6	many	CASVLSPGTEYNSPLHF	TGTGCTAGTGTTTTGTCCCCTGGGACGGAGTATAATTCACCCCTCCACTTT
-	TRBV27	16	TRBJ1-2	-	CASSLSGNMWYYGYTF	TGTGCCAGCAGTTTATCGGGGAACATGTGGTACTATGGCTACACCTTC
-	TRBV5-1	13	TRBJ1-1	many	CASSFGRGTEAFF	TGCGCCAGCAGCTTCGGTAGGGGTACTGAAGCTTTCTTT
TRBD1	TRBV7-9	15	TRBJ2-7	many	CASSLISGQVYEQYF	TGTGCCAGCAGCTTAATATCGGGACAGGTTTACGAGCAGTACTTC
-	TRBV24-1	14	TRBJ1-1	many	CATSMEGVNTEAFF	TGTGCCACCAGTATGGAGGGGGTGAACACTGAAGCTTTCTTT
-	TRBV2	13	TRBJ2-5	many	CASRAQQQETQYF	TGTGCCAGCAGGGCGCAGCAACAAGAGACCCAGTACTTC
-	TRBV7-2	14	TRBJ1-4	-	CASSQDRMDEKLFF	TGTGCCAGCAGTCAAGATCGGATGGATGAAAAACTGTTTTTT
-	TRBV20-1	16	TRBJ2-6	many	CSAGPLSGSGANVLTF	TGCAGTGCTGGACCTTTAAGCGGCTCTGGGGCCAACGTCCTGACTTTC
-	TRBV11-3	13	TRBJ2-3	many	CASSLGVGATQYF	TGTGCCAGCAGCTTAGGAGTGGGGGCTACGCAGTATTTT
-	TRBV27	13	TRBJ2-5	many	CASTTGVQETQYF	TGTGCCAGTACTACGGGGGTACAAGAGACCCAGTACTTC
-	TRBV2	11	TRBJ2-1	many	CASREYNEQFF	TGTGCCAGCAGAGAATACAATGAGCAGTTCTTC
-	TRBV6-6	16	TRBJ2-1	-	CVSSYSEGDPGNEQFF	TGTGTCAGCAGTTACTCTGAGGGAGATCCTGGGAATGAGCAGTTCTTC
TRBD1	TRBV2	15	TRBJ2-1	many	CASRWGQGALDEQFF	TGTGCCAGCAGATGGGGACAGGGGGCGCTCGATGAGCAGTTCTTC
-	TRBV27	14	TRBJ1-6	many	CASSLLQDNSPLHF	TGTGCCAGCAGTTTATTACAGGATAATTCACCCCTCCACTTT
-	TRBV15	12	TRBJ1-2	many	CATSREQGDYTF	TGTGCCACCAGCAGAGAACAGGGCGACTACACCTTC
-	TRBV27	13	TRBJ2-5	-	CASSTDRKETQYF	TGTGCCAGCAGTACCGACAGGAAAGAGACCCAGTACTTC
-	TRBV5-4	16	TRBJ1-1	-	CASSPPRGWGNTEAFF	TGTGCCAGCAGCCCCCCCAGGGGCTGGGGGAACACTGAAGCTTTCTTT
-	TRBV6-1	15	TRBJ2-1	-	CASSPSRGQHNEQFF	TGTGCCAGCAGTCCATCCCGTGGACAGCACAATGAGCAGTTCTTC
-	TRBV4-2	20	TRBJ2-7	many	CASSQSIHRTTSQSSYEQYF	TGTGCCAGCAGCCAATCTATCCATCGGACAACTAGTCAGAGCTCCTACGAGCAGTACTTC
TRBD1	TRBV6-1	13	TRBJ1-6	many	CASRGTGGSPLHF	TGTGCCAGCCGCGGGACAGGAGGGTCACCCCTCCACTTT
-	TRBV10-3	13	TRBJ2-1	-	CALTDHPGHEQFF	TGTGCCCTCACTGATCACCCTGGGCATGAGCAGTTCTTC
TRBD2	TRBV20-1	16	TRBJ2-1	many	CSARGLAASSYNEQFF	TGCAGTGCTAGAGGACTAGCGGCCAGCTCCTACAATGAGCAGTTCTTC